Shown below are 30 T cell receptor beta chains from a single sample sequenced in a study of cytomegalovirus exposure and HLA in healthy donors. The PCR had 60 Vbeta and 13 Jbeta primers. The data were produced by immunoSEQ multiplex PCR, yet TCRdb's version contains in-frame clones alone and is incomplete. The profile shows 95,000 to 100,000 clones, 76% of them singletons. Specimen: PBMCs. The receptors come from a man in his forties in good health and CMV-seronegative.

The rearrangement joins TRBV5-1 to TRBJ2-7; a weak D match, TRBD2 (7 bases). Trimming shortened V by 0 bases and J by 4 bases, and 11 bases separated the two germline ends. Germline V gene data show CDR1 as SGHRS and CDR2 as YFSETQ. The CDR3 sequence is 14 residues long. CDR3 nucleotides: TGCGCCAGCAGCTTGGCCGGGGGGCGGTACGAGCAGTACTTC. Translating gives CASSLAGGRYEQYF.

The CDR3 loop is CASSDGTGRNEQFF. The CDR3 DNA follows: TGTGCCAGCAGTGACGGGACAGGGAGGAATGAGCAGTTCTTC. The rearrangement links TRBV6-5 to TRBJ2-1, with TRBD1 identical over 9 bases. Trimming removed 5 bases from V and 7 bases from J; junction bases left unmatched: 6. This CDR3 comprises 14 residues. Per the germline V gene, CDR1 is MNHEY and CDR2 is SVGAGI.

CDR3 loop: CASSFLGAQGAYGYGYTF. The CDR3, as DNA: TGCGCCAGCAGCTTTTTAGGCGCGCAGGGGGCATATGGCTATGGCTACACCTTC. This chain uses TRBV5-1 with TRBJ1-2; 8 nucleotides align to TRBD1. The germline CDR1 and CDR2 sequences are SGHRS and YFSETQ. The CDR3 covers 18 residues. Trimming at V came to 2 bases and at J to 4 bases, leaving 16 bases not matched to a gene.

CDR3 sequence (DNA): TGTGCCAGCAGTGAATTGTGGAGAAACACTGAAGCTTTCTTT. Its translation is CASSELWRNTEAFF. The chain combines TRBV6-1 with TRBJ1-1; D gene uncertain. Germline-derived CDR1 and CDR2 are MNHNS and SASEGT. The CDR3 consists of 14 residues. V lost 2 bases, J lost 2 bases, and 9 bases lay in between.

The rearrangement uses TRBV7-7 and TRBJ2-5, with 7 positions matching TRBD1. Germline lookup yields CDR1 SSHAT and CDR2 FNYEAQ (reference sequence). The junction had 6 bases not matched to a gene; V was cut back by 4 bases and J by 4 bases. The CDR3 sequence is 14 residues long. The CDR3 DNA reads TGTGCCAGCAGCTCAGACAGGGTGGGAGAGACCCAGTACTTC. Its protein product is CASSSDRVGETQYF.

This clone was seen a few times. The chain uses TRBV6-6 and TRBJ1-2; D not resolved. CDR1 is MNHNY, CDR2 SVGAGI, per germline (reference sequence). V gave up 5 bases and J gave up 4 bases, with 11 bases separating them. The CDR3 loop spans 13 amino acids. In nucleotides, the CDR3 is TGTGCCAGCAGTGTACGGAGCTCCTATGGCTACACCTTC. It translates to CASSVRSSYGYTF.

CDR3 nucleotide sequence: TGTGCCAGCAGTTTGGTCGGGACACAAAGCTCCTACGAGCAGTACGTC. It codes for CASSLVGTQSSYEQYV. V usage is TRBV28 and J usage is TRBJ2-7, with D possibly being TRBD1 (6 bases). The CDR3 loop spans 16 amino acids. The germline V gene has CDR1 MDHEN and CDR2 SYDVKM. The germline V and J ends were trimmed by 3 bases and 0 bases, with 15 bases remaining between them.

J is TRBJ2-3 and V is TRBV7-2; 10 bases align to TRBD2. Germline CDR1 and CDR2: SGHTA and FQGNSA. With 1 base clipped from V and 5 bases from J, the junction kept 6 bases outside the gene matches. This CDR3 is 16 amino acids long. The CDR3 DNA is TGTGCCAGCAGCTTAGATATAGCGGGGGGATTAGATACGCAGTATTTT. This gives the protein CASSLDIAGGLDTQYF.

To note about this clone: The same CDR3 arises from other DNA sequences in this sample as well. The rearrangement joins TRBV5-1 to TRBJ2-5; 9 bases are shared with TRBD2. Germline V gene lookup returns CDR1 SGHRS and CDR2 YFSETQ. This CDR3 region has 16 residues. V shed 8 bases, J shed 3 bases, and the junction held 14 bases outside the gene matches. This CDR3 reads CASSSLRSGGKETQYF. The CDR3 DNA reads as TGCGCCAGTAGCAGCCTTAGAAGCGGGGGGAAAGAGACCCAGTACTTC. Full variable domain (rest looked up from reference TRBV5-1 and TRBJ2-5): KAGVTQTPRYLIKTRGQQVTLSCSPISGHRSVSWYQQTPGQGLQFLFEYFSETQRNKGNFPGRFSGRQFSNSRSEMNVSTLELGDSALYLCASSSLRSGGKETQYFGPGTRLLVL.

This clone occurred a few times. This sequence joins TRBV30 and TRBJ2-2, with D uncertain. V lost 4 bases to trimming and J lost 6 bases, with 12 bases between them. Germline assignment: CDR1 GTSNPN and CDR2 SVGIG (reference sequence). The CDR3 runs 13 residues. In DNA, the CDR3 is TGTGCCTGGACTCTAGGATACGCCGGGGAGCTGTTTTTT. Translation: CAWTLGYAGELFF.

CDR3: CASSLIAGGENEQFF. CDR3 in DNA: TGCGCCAGCAGCTTGATAGCAGGGGGCGAAAATGAGCAGTTCTTC. The J gene is TRBJ2-1, the V gene TRBV5-1, with 8 nucleotides matching TRBD1. This CDR3 spans 15 amino acids. Germline CDR1 is SGHRS and CDR2 is YFSETQ. Trimming took 1 base from V and 7 from J; bases not matched to a gene: 7.

The chain is built from TRBV5-1 and TRBJ1-1; perhaps TRBD1 as D (5 bases). The CDR3 is made up of 14 amino acids. Trimming left V 1 base short and J 2 bases short, with 9 bases between. Germline V CDR1 and CDR2: SGHRS, YFSETQ. The CDR3 here is CASSLTRDNTEAFF. The CDR3 DNA reads as TGCGCCAGCAGCTTGACCAGGGATAACACTGAAGCTTTCTTT.

The chain has TRBV6-5 and TRBJ2-7; 8 nucleotides line up with TRBD1. The CDR3 is made up of 15 amino acids. Trimming took 5 bases from V and 4 from J; bases not matched to a gene: 10. The germline V gene has CDR1 MNHEY and CDR2 SVGAGI. Written as DNA, the CDR3 is TGTGCCAGCAGTCCTCTGACCAACAGGGGGTACGAGCAGTACTTC. Encoded protein: CASSPLTNRGYEQYF.

In its sample, this clone ranks as medium-sized. V usage is TRBV5-4 and J usage is TRBJ1-1; no reliable D call. CDR3 length equals 15 residues. Trimming left V 0 bases short and J 1 base short, with 10 bases between. The germline V gene has CDR1 SGHNT and CDR2 YYREEE (reference sequence). In DNA, the CDR3 is TGTGCCAGCAGCTTGGCCCCAGATTGGAACACTGAAGCTTTCTTT. This gives the protein CASSLAPDWNTEAFF.

The V gene is TRBV27, the J gene TRBJ1-1, with 10 positions matching TRBD1. V shed 6 bases and J 5 bases; nucleotides not matched to a gene: 3. Germline lookup yields CDR1 MNHEY and CDR2 SMNVEV (reference sequence). This CDR3 is built from 13 residues. The CDR3 reads CASRGQGLTEAFF. The CDR3, as DNA: TGTGCCAGCAGGGGACAGGGGCTGACTGAAGCTTTCTTT.

A few counts support this clone. The gene calls are TRBV5-1 and TRBJ2-1; 12 positions match TRBD2. Germline-derived CDR1 and CDR2 are SGHRS and YFSETQ. The CDR3 consists of 15 residues. After removal of 1 base from V and 6 bases from J, the junction contained 2 bases not matched to a gene. DNA of the CDR3: TGCGCCAGCAGCTTGATGACTAGCGGGGGCAATGAGCAGTTCTTC. It yields the protein CASSLMTSGGNEQFF.

This rearrangement joins TRBV4-3 to TRBJ2-1; D is possibly TRBD2 (7 bases). CDR1 LGHNA and CDR2 YSLEER come from the germline V gene. The CDR3 totals 18 residues. The V end was cut by 0 bases, the J end by 3 bases, with 18 bases between. Written as DNA, the CDR3 is TGCGCCAGCAGCCAAGATTCAACCCGGGGGGACATCTACAATGAGCAGTTCTTC. It yields the protein CASSQDSTRGDIYNEQFF.

The genes are TRBV2 and TRBJ2-2; TRBD1 aligns across 7 bases. V lost 4 bases to trimming and J lost 4 bases; unmatched junction nucleotides: 3. CDR1 SNHLY and CDR2 FYNNEI come from the germline V gene. The CDR3 covers 14 residues. DNA for the CDR3: TGTGCCAGCAGTGGACAGGGTAGCACCGGGGAGCTGTTTTTT. It is translated as CASSGQGSTGELFF.

In its sample, this clone was seen a few times. The CDR3 coding sequence is TGTGCCAGCTCACCAATGATAGGGGAGGACTATGGCTACACCTTC. Translation: CASSPMIGEDYGYTF. The J gene is TRBJ1-2, the V gene TRBV18; tentatively, D is TRBD1 (5 bases). This CDR3 has 15 amino acids. From germline, CDR1 is KGHSH and CDR2 LQKENI. Trimming stripped 2 bases from V and 3 bases from J, with 13 bases between.

About this clone: Other DNA sequences of this sample code for an identical CDR3. The gene calls are TRBV7-3 and TRBJ1-2, with TRBD1 matching 7 bases. Germline V lookup: CDR1 SGHTA, CDR2 FQGTGA. V gave up 6 bases and J gave up 7 bases; unmatched junction bases: 14. The CDR3 length is 15 residues. CDR3 amino acids: CASSPGLTGVGGYTF. The CDR3 region has the DNA TGTGCCAGCAGTCCCGGATTAACAGGGGTGGGTGGCTACACCTTC.

The chain combines TRBV7-6 with TRBJ2-1; 12 bases match TRBD2. Trimming removed 6 bases from V and 8 bases from J; junction bases left unmatched: 11. Germline CDR1 and CDR2: SGHVS and FNYEAQ. This CDR3 spans 16 amino acids. CDR3 in amino acids: CASSLPGLAGLYEQFF. The CDR3 DNA reads as TGTGCCAGCAGTCTACCGGGACTAGCGGGCCTCTATGAGCAGTTCTTC.

The chain uses TRBV28 and TRBJ1-2; D is possibly TRBD1 (5 bases). The CDR3 contains 14 residues. The V gene's germline CDR1 is MDHEN and CDR2 SYDVKM. V was pared by 2 bases and J by 4 bases, with 11 bases between. In DNA form, the CDR3 reads TGTGCCAGCAGTTTAAGCCAGGGAGGCTATGGCTACACCTTC. It specifies CASSLSQGGYGYTF.

This clone came up a few times. J is TRBJ2-7 and V is TRBV2; D is perhaps TRBD2 (5 bases). CDR1 and CDR2 (germline): SNHLY, FYNNEI. There are 13 residues in the CDR3. The ends were cut back, 7 bases at V and 3 bases at J, with 13 bases in the middle. CDR3 loop: CASMSDLDYEQYF. DNA of the CDR3: TGTGCCAGCATGTCGGACTTGGACTACGAGCAGTACTTC.

J is TRBJ1-1 and V is TRBV5-1; the D is unclear. This CDR3 has 15 amino acids. Per germline, CDR1 SGHRS and CDR2 YFSETQ. Trimming stripped 0 bases from V and 4 bases from J, with 13 bases between. The CDR3 region is CASSLALPGGTEAFF. The DNA for the CDR3 is TGCGCCAGCAGCTTGGCCCTCCCAGGTGGCACTGAAGCTTTCTTT.

V is TRBV5-1 and J is TRBJ2-1; D is possibly TRBD1 (6 bases). Trimming pared 4 bases from V and 0 bases from J, leaving 11 bases between. The germline V gene encodes CDR1 SGHRS and CDR2 YFSETQ. This CDR3 contains 15 residues. The CDR3 bases are TGCGCCAGCAGCAGGACAGAGAGCTCCTACAATGAGCAGTTCTTC. Translated: CASSRTESSYNEQFF.

V usage is TRBV28 and J usage is TRBJ1-4; 7 bases line up with TRBD1. This CDR3 is 14 amino acids long. With 5 bases clipped from V and 8 bases from J, the junction kept 8 bases outside the gene matches. Germline V gene data show CDR1 as MDHEN and CDR2 as SYDVKM. The CDR3 region is CASSPSGTVEKLFF. The CDR3 nucleotides read TGTGCCAGCAGTCCCTCCGGGACAGTAGAAAAACTGTTTTTT.

This sequence joins TRBV21-1 and TRBJ1-2; the table's D call, TRBD1, has no DNA check behind it. TRBV21-1 is shown as a pseudogene. This CDR3 has 18 residues. DNA for the CDR3: TGTGCCAGCAGCACCTCTTGGGGGGACAGGGGGTGGGACTATGGCTACACCTTC. Its translation: CASSTSWGDRGWDYGYTF.

The chain recombines TRBV9 with TRBJ2-3; 8 bases match TRBD2. CDR1 SGDLS and CDR2 YYNGEE come from the germline V gene. The CDR3 loop spans 13 amino acids. The junction had 2 bases not matched to a gene; V was cut back by 4 bases and J by 4 bases. The CDR3: CASSFSGADTQYF. CDR3 DNA: TGTGCCAGCAGCTTTAGCGGGGCAGATACGCAGTATTTT.

The rearrangement uses TRBV7-9 and TRBJ1-1; D uncertain. The CDR3 runs 12 residues. V gave up 4 bases and J gave up 11 bases, with 14 bases separating them. CDR1 is SEHNR and CDR2 is FQNEAQ in the germline V gene (reference sequence). Here the CDR3 DNA reads TGTGCCAGCAGCTCCCCAGCGGGGTTGGCTTTCTTT. Encoded protein: CASSSPAGLAFF.

The chain uses TRBV6-6 and TRBJ2-3; D perhaps matches TRBD2 (6 bases). This CDR3 is 16 amino acids long. V lost 6 bases, J lost 0 bases, and 16 bases lay in between. Per germline, CDR1 MNHNY and CDR2 SVGAGI (reference sequence). CDR3 sequence (DNA): TGTGCCAGCAGGGGGATTGGCGGGGTGAGCACAGATACGCAGTATTTT. Translation: CASRGIGGVSTDTQYF.